A selection of T cell receptor beta chains follows, all from one sample in a study of tumor-infiltrating lymphocytes in primary liver carcinoma. TCRdb called the multiplex PCR reads again in MiXCR, with one record for every CDR3 protein. The profile shows about 210,000 distinct CDR3 sequences, less than 65% of them singletons. Sequenced material: peripheral blood. The receptors shown here come from a woman aged 60-75 years with primary liver carcinoma and hepatitis B virus infection. Both conserved end residues are part of each CDR3. The D gene is left open where the match is weak. The size of a clone is reported for some rows only, either as once, few or many, or as a class for expanded clones.

J gene: TRBJ1-2; D gene: NA; clone size: many; V gene: TRBV12-3/TRBV12-4; CDR3 protein: CASSLAPGFDDGYTF; CDR3 DNA: TGTGCCAGCAGTTTAGCGCCTGGTTTCGATGATGGCTACACCTTC
J gene: TRBJ1-3; D gene: TRBD1; clone size: NA; V gene: TRBV5-6; CDR3 protein: CASNEGATGNTIYF; CDR3 DNA: TGTGCCAGCAATGAGGGGGCGACGGGAAACACCATATATTTT
J gene: TRBJ2-3; D gene: NA; clone size: few; V gene: TRBV5-6; CDR3 protein: CASSEDPMGTQYF; CDR3 DNA: TGTGCCAGCAGCGAGGACCCGATGGGTACGCAGTATTTT
J gene: TRBJ2-5; D gene: NA; clone size: NA; V gene: TRBV20-1; CDR3 protein: CSAARGSETQYF; CDR3 DNA: TGCAGTGCGGCCAGGGGCTCAGAGACCCAGTACTTC
J gene: TRBJ2-1; D gene: TRBD2; clone size: NA; V gene: TRBV29-1; CDR3 protein: CSAVPAGGPGNEQFF; CDR3 DNA: TGCAGCGCCGTCCCAGCGGGAGGGCCGGGCAATGAGCAGTTCTTT
J gene: TRBJ2-5; D gene: TRBD2; clone size: NA; V gene: TRBV11-1; CDR3 protein: CASSLEGLADSQETQYF; CDR3 DNA: TGTGCCAGCAGCTTAGAAGGACTAGCGGACTCCCAAGAGACCCAGTACTTC
J gene: TRBJ1-2; D gene: TRBD1; clone size: few; V gene: TRBV14; CDR3 protein: CASSQERTGRGYTF; CDR3 DNA: TGTGCCAGCAGCCAAGAACGGACAGGGAGAGGCTACACCTTC
J gene: TRBJ2-5; D gene: NA; clone size: many; V gene: TRBV14; CDR3 protein: CASSPYRVRGETQYF; CDR3 DNA: TGTGCCAGCAGCCCCTACAGGGTTAGGGGAGAGACCCAGTACTTC
J gene: TRBJ2-5; D gene: TRBD2; clone size: NA; V gene: TRBV11-2; CDR3 protein: CPSSLGGTETQYF; CDR3 DNA: TGTCCCAGCAGTTTGGGGGGGACGGAGACCCAGTACTTC
J gene: TRBJ1-3; D gene: NA; clone size: NA; V gene: TRBV12-3/TRBV12-4; CDR3 protein: CASSWPGQAGNTIYF; CDR3 DNA: TGTGCCAGCAGTTGGCCAGGGCAAGCTGGAAACACCATATATTTT
J gene: TRBJ1-1; D gene: NA; clone size: NA; V gene: TRBV6-5; CDR3 protein: CTSGGQPVINTEAFF; CDR3 DNA: TGTACCAGCGGCGGACAACCAGTAATTAACACTGAAGCTTTCTTC
J gene: TRBJ1-1; D gene: NA; clone size: many; V gene: TRBV4-2; CDR3 protein: CASSQLRGAGTEAFF; CDR3 DNA: TGTGCCAGCAGCCAACTGCGGGGGGCAGGCACTGAAGCTTTCTTT
J gene: TRBJ2-3; D gene: NA; clone size: many; V gene: TRBV6-5; CDR3 protein: CASSYFLGGADTQYF; CDR3 DNA: TGTGCCAGCAGTTACTTCCTAGGCGGAGCAGATACGCAGTATTTT
J gene: TRBJ1-2; D gene: NA; clone size: NA; V gene: TRBV11-2; CDR3 protein: CASSYSHKLGDYTF; CDR3 DNA: TGTGCCAGCAGCTACAGTCACAAACTCGGTGACTACACCTTC
J gene: TRBJ1-5; D gene: TRBD1; clone size: few; V gene: TRBV28; CDR3 protein: CATYIGQGRLGNQPQHF; CDR3 DNA: TGTGCCACCTATATCGGACAGGGGAGATTGGGCAATCAGCCCCAGCATTTT
J gene: TRBJ1-2; D gene: NA; clone size: many; V gene: TRBV29-1; CDR3 protein: CSAPADTGGGYTF; CDR3 DNA: TGCAGCGCCCCCGCGGACACGGGTGGTGGCTACACCTTC
J gene: TRBJ2-7; D gene: NA; clone size: few; V gene: TRBV11-1; CDR3 protein: CTSSPNSYEQYF; CDR3 DNA: TGTACCAGCAGCCCGAATTCCTACGAGCAATACTTC
J gene: TRBJ2-5; D gene: NA; clone size: NA; V gene: TRBV5-4; CDR3 protein: CASSLPRRGGETQYF; CDR3 DNA: TGTGCCAGCAGCTTACCCAGGAGGGGGGGAGAGACCCAGTACTTT
J gene: TRBJ2-3; D gene: TRBD2; clone size: NA; V gene: TRBV25-1; CDR3 protein: CASSEGGGFPDTQYF; CDR3 DNA: TGTGCCAGCAGTGAAGGGGGAGGGTTCCCAGATACGCAGTATTTT
J gene: TRBJ2-7; D gene: NA; clone size: NA; V gene: TRBV11-3; CDR3 protein: CASSLEHRQAYEQYF; CDR3 DNA: TGTGCCAGCAGCTTAGAACACCGACAGGCCTACGAGCAGTATTTC
J gene: TRBJ2-7; D gene: NA; clone size: few; V gene: TRBV5-5; CDR3 protein: CVSSLADGGPYEQYF; CDR3 DNA: TGTGTCAGCAGCTTGGCGGACGGGGGCCCCTACGAGCAGTACTTC
J gene: TRBJ2-7; D gene: NA; clone size: once; V gene: TRBV29-1; CDR3 protein: CSVAQGAAYEQYF; CDR3 DNA: NA
J gene: TRBJ2-7; D gene: TRBD2; clone size: once; V gene: TRBV6-6; CDR3 protein: CTNWEAGGREQYF; CDR3 DNA: TGCACCAACTGGGAAGCGGGAGGTAGGGAGCAGTACTTC
J gene: TRBJ2-3; D gene: TRBD1; clone size: many; V gene: TRBV29-1; CDR3 protein: CSVAGTGTSTDTQYF; CDR3 DNA: TGCAGCGTGGCCGGGACAGGGACTAGCACAGATACGCAGTATTTT
J gene: TRBJ2-2; D gene: NA; clone size: many; V gene: TRBV11-2; CDR3 protein: CASSFSLQGLGGELFF; CDR3 DNA: TGTGCCAGCAGCTTCAGTCTTCAGGGTCTTGGTGGGGAGCTGTTTTTT
J gene: TRBJ1-1; D gene: TRBD1; clone size: medium-sized; V gene: TRBV12-3/TRBV12-4; CDR3 protein: CASSPRTGTEAFF; CDR3 DNA: TGTGCCAGCAGTCCCCGGACAGGGACTGAAGCTTTCTTT
J gene: TRBJ2-7; D gene: NA; clone size: many; V gene: TRBV6-6; CDR3 protein: CASSLGQGEQYF; CDR3 DNA: TGTGCCAGCAGTCTTGGGCAGGGCGAGCAGTACTTC
J gene: TRBJ1-6; D gene: TRBD1; clone size: many; V gene: TRBV4-1; CDR3 protein: CASSRGQASSYNSPLHF; CDR3 DNA: TGCGCCAGCAGCCGAGGACAGGCAAGCTCCTATAATTCACCCCTCCACTTT
J gene: TRBJ2-1; D gene: NA; clone size: NA; V gene: TRBV12-3/TRBV12-4; CDR3 protein: CASSRTGITGNELFF; CDR3 DNA: TGTGCCAGCTCACGTACAGGAATTACAGGGAATGAGCTGTTCTTC
J gene: TRBJ2-1; D gene: TRBD2; clone size: NA; V gene: TRBV7-9; CDR3 protein: CASSSSGRVYSEQFF; CDR3 DNA: TGTGCCAGCAGCTCTAGCGGGAGGGTTTACAGTGAGCAGTTCTTC
J gene: TRBJ1-1; D gene: NA; clone size: NA; V gene: TRBV4-1; CDR3 protein: CASSPIGGPKNTEASF; CDR3 DNA: TGCGCCAGCAGTCCTATAGGGGGACCAAAGAACACTGAAGCTTCCTTT
J gene: TRBJ2-4; D gene: NA; clone size: many; V gene: TRBV11-1; CDR3 protein: CASSLEATGKNIQYF; CDR3 DNA: TGTGCCAGCAGCTTAGAGGCGACGGGAAAAAACATTCAGTACTTC
J gene: TRBJ2-1; D gene: NA; clone size: NA; V gene: TRBV11-2; CDR3 protein: CASNFTPLRSSYNEQFF; CDR3 DNA: TGTGCCAGCAACTTTACACCACTGAGAAGCTCCTACAATGAGCAGTTCTTC
J gene: TRBJ2-3; D gene: NA; clone size: NA; V gene: TRBV28; CDR3 protein: CASGTWGTDTQYF; CDR3 DNA: TGTGCCAGCGGGACATGGGGCACAGATACGCAGTATTTT
J gene: TRBJ1-1; D gene: NA; clone size: many; V gene: TRBV6-1; CDR3 protein: CANPIGAQRVQNTEAFF; CDR3 DNA: TGTGCCAACCCGATTGGGGCCCAGCGCGTTCAGAACACTGAAGCTTTCTTT
J gene: TRBJ2-1; D gene: NA; clone size: once; V gene: TRBV6-5; CDR3 protein: CANSYASQESYNEQFF; CDR3 DNA: TGTGCCAACAGTTACGCTAGTCAAGAGTCCTACAATGAGCAGTTCTTC
J gene: TRBJ2-7; D gene: TRBD2; clone size: NA; V gene: TRBV10-3; CDR3 protein: CGITQAGGRYEQYF; CDR3 DNA: TGTGGCATCACTCAAGCGGGAGGGCGCTACGAGCAGTATTTC
J gene: TRBJ2-7; D gene: TRBD1; clone size: NA; V gene: TRBV12-3/TRBV12-4; CDR3 protein: CASSRAGTGDSCEQYF; CDR3 DNA: TGTGCCAGCAGTAGGGCCGGGACAGGGGACTCCTGCGAGCAGTACTTC
J gene: TRBJ2-4; D gene: NA; clone size: once; V gene: TRBV7-9; CDR3 protein: CASSLGEGCAKNIQYF; CDR3 DNA: TGTGCCAGCAGCTTAGGCGAAGGGTGCGCCAAAAACATTCAGTACTTC
J gene: TRBJ1-2; D gene: NA; clone size: NA; V gene: TRBV28; CDR3 protein: CASSPPGTANYGYTF; CDR3 DNA: TGTGCCAGCAGTCCCCCTGGGACGGCAAACTATGGCTACACCTTC
J gene: TRBJ2-5; D gene: NA; clone size: NA; V gene: TRBV29-1; CDR3 protein: CSVYGRGGETPYF; CDR3 DNA: TGCAGCGTTTATGGTAGGGGAGGAGAGACCCCGTACTTC
J gene: TRBJ2-7; D gene: NA; clone size: NA; V gene: TRBV11-1; CDR3 protein: CASSWGVTRTYEQYF; CDR3 DNA: TGTGCCAGCAGTTGGGGCGTGACGAGGACCTACGAGCAGTACTTC
J gene: TRBJ2-5; D gene: NA; clone size: few; V gene: TRBV28; CDR3 protein: CASTEDRRQETQYF; CDR3 DNA: TGTGCCAGCACCGAAGACAGGCGACAAGAGACCCAGTACTTC
J gene: TRBJ2-7; D gene: NA; clone size: many; V gene: TRBV11-2; CDR3 protein: CASSRAGAPSYEQYF; CDR3 DNA: TGTGCCAGCAGCCGTGCAGGGGCTCCCTCCTACGAGCAGTACTTC
J gene: TRBJ2-6; D gene: NA; clone size: many; V gene: TRBV6-1; CDR3 protein: CASSEGFSGANVLTF; CDR3 DNA: TGTGCCAGCAGTGAAGGCTTCTCTGGGGCCAACGTCCTGACTTTC
J gene: TRBJ2-1; D gene: TRBD2; clone size: many; V gene: TRBV11-1; CDR3 protein: CASMGGSSYNEQFF; CDR3 DNA: TGTGCCAGCATGGGGGGGAGCTCCTACAATGAGCAGTTCTTC
J gene: TRBJ2-7; D gene: NA; clone size: once; V gene: TRBV7-2; CDR3 protein: CASSRSGDLGYEQYF; CDR3 DNA: TGTGCCAGCAGCCGTAGCGGAGACTTGGGCTACGAGCAGTACTTC
J gene: TRBJ1-4; D gene: NA; clone size: NA; V gene: TRBV4-1; CDR3 protein: CASSRGQGSLSEKPFF; CDR3 DNA: TGCGCCAGCAGCCGAGGGCAGGGGTCCTTAAGCGAAAAACCGTTTTTT
J gene: TRBJ2-1; D gene: NA; clone size: NA; V gene: TRBV29-1; CDR3 protein: CSVGVTNSEQFF; CDR3 DNA: TGCAGCGTTGGAGTTACGAACAGTGAGCAGTTTTTC